This T cell receptor (beta chain) appears in the sequencing data of a study of siplizumab effects on memory and regulatory T cells. Findings and caveats of the study: Few alloreactive clones mapped to unstimulated subsets. Alloreactive sequences traceable to unstimulated CD4+ memory cells were significantly reduced by siplizumab.

About this clone: Its antigen remains unidentified.

Some clones are missing from TCRdb's copy, which holds only in-frame ones; the method was immunoSEQ multiplex PCR. Found here are some 100,000 clones, 85% to 95% of them singletons; the top ten hold approximately 1.5%. This CDR3 has 17 amino acids. Material: non-Treg CD4+ T cells sorted from blood. The receptor was derived from a human donor in good health. The gene calls are TRBV21-1 and TRBJ2-2; the table's TRBD2 call for D was not verified on the DNA. TRBV21-1 is a listed pseudogene. CDR3 sequence reads: CASSPIRREQSTGELFF. The DNA of the CDR3 is TGTGCCAGCAGCCCTATCCGGCGGGAGCAGAGCACCGGGGAGCTGTTTTTT.